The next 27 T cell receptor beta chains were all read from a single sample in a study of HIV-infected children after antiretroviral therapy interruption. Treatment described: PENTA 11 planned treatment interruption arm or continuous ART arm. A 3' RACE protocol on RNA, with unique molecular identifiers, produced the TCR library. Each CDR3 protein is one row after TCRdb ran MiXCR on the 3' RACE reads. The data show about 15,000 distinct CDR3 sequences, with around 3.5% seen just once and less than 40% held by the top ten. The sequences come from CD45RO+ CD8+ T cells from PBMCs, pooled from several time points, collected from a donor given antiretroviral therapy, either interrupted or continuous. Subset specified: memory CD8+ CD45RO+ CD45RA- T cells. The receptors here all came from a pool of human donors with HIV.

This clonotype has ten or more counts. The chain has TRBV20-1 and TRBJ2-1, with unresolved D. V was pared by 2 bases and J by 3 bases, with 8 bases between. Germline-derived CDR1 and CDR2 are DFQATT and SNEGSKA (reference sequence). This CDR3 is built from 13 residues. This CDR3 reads CSARLGIYNEQFF. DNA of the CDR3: TGCAGTGCTAGATTGGGGATCTACAATGAGCAGTTCTTC.

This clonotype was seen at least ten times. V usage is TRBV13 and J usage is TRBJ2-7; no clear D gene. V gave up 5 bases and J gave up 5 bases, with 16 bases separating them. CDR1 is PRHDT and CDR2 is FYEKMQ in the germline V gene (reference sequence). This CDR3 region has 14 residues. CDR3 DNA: TGTGCCAGCAGCCCAAACCCCCAGCGAGACGAGCAGTACTTC. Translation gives CASSPNPQRDEQYF.

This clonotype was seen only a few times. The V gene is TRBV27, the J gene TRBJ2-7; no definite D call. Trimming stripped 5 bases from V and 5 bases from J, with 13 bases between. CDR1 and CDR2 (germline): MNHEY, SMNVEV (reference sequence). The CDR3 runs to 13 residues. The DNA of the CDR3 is TGTGCCAGCAGTCTAAACCGGGTGGACGAGCAGTACTTC. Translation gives CASSLNRVDEQYF.

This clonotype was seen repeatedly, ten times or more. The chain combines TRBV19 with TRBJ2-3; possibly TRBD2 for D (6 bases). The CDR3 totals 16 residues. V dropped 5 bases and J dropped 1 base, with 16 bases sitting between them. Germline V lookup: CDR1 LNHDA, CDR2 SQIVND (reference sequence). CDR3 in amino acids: CASSPVPGGGTDTQYF. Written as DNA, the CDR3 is TGTGCCAGTAGTCCAGTTCCGGGCGGGGGCACAGATACGCAGTATTTT.

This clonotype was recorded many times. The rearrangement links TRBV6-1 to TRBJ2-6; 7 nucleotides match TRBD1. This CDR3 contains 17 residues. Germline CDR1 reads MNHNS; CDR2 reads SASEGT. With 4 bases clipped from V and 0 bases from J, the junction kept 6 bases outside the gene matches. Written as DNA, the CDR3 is TGTGCCAGCAGTGGGACAGGCTCTCACTCTGGGGCCAACGTCCTGACTTTC. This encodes CASSGTGSHSGANVLTF.

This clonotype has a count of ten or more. For the CDR3, the DNA is TGCAGTGCCCCCGGGACTAGCGGGGACGCAGATACGCAGTATTTT. Translated: CSAPGTSGDADTQYF. This rearrangement joins TRBV20-1 to TRBJ2-3; 13 bases match TRBD2. From germline, CDR1 is DFQATT and CDR2 SNEGSKA (reference sequence). Trimming at V came to 6 bases and at J to 4 bases, leaving 7 bases not matched to a gene. The CDR3 length is 15 residues.

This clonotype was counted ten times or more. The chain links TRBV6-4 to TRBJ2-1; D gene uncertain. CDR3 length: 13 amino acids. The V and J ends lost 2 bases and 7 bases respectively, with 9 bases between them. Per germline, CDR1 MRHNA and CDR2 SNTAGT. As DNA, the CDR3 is TGTGCCAGCAGTGACAGCGACCGAAATGAGCAGTTCTTC. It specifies CASSDSDRNEQFF.

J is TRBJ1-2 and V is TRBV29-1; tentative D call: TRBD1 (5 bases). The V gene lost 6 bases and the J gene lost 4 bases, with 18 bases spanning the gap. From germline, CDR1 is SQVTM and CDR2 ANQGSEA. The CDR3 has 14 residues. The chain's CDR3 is CSVLGQSGRYGYTF. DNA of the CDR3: TGCAGCGTCCTCGGGCAGTCAGGGCGCTATGGCTACACCTTC.

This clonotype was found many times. CDR3: CAIGEGHFTDTQYF. The CDR3 bases are TGTGCCATCGGAGAGGGACACTTCACAGATACGCAGTATTTT. The V call is TRBV10-3, the J call TRBJ2-3; TRBD1 might be the D (6 bases). The CDR3 has 14 residues. The germline CDR1 and CDR2 sequences are ENHRY and SYGVKD. Trimming stripped 8 bases from V and 2 bases from J, with 14 bases between.

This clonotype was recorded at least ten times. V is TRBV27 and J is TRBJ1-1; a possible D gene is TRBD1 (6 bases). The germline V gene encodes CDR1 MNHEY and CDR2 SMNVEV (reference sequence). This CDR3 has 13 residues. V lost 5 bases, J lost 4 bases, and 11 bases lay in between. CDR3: CASSPGASTEAFF. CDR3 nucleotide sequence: TGTGCCAGCAGTCCGGGGGCGAGCACTGAAGCTTTCTTT.

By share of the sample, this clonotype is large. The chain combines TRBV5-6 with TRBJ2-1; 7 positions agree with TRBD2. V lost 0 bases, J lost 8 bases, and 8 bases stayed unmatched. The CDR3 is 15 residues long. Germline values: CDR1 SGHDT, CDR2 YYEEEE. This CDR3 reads CASSLGTRFAYEQFF. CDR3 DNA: TGTGCCAGCAGCTTGGGGACTAGATTTGCGTATGAGCAGTTCTTC. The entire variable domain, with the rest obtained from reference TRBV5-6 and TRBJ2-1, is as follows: DAGVTQSPTHLIKTRGQQVTLRCSPKSGHDTVSWYQQALGQGPQFIFQYYEEEERQRGNFPDRFSGHQFPNYSSELNVNALLLGDSALYLCASSLGTRFAYEQFFGPGTRLTVL.

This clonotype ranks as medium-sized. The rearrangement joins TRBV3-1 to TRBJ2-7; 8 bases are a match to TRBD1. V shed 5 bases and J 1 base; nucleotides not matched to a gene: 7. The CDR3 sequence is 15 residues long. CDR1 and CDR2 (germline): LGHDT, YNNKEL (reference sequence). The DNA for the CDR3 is TGTGCCAGCAGCGATGAGACAGGGGCATCCTACGAGCAGTACTTC. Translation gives CASSDETGASYEQYF.

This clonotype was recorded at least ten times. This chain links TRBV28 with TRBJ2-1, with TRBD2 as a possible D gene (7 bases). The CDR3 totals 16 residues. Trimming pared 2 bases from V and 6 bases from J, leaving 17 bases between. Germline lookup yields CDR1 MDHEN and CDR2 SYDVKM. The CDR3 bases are TGTGCCAGCAGTTTAATAGGGCCAGGGGAGGGCAATGAGCAGTTCTTC. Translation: CASSLIGPGEGNEQFF.

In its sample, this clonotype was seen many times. CDR3 residues: CASRQQGHYGYTF. The CDR3 nucleotides are TGTGCCAGCAGACAACAGGGGCACTATGGCTACACCTTC. The chain couples TRBV7-2 to TRBJ1-2; TRBD1 agrees at 7 bases. V lost 6 bases, J lost 3 bases, and 4 bases stayed unmatched. This CDR3 contains 13 residues. Germline CDR1 and CDR2: SGHTA and FQGNSA.

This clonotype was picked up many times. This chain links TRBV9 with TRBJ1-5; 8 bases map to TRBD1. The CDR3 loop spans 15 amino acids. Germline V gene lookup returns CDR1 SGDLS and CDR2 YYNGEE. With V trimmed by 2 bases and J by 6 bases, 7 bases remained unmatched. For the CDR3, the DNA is TGTGCCAGCAGCGTGGGCCAGGGGGCTAGTCAGCCCCAGCATTTT. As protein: CASSVGQGASQPQHF.

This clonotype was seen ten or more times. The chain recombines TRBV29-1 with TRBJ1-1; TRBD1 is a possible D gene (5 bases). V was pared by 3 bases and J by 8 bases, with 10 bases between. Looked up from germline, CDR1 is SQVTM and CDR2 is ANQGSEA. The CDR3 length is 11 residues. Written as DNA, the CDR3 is TGCAGCGTTGAGGGGGTCAGAGAAGCTTTCTTT. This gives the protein CSVEGVREAFF.

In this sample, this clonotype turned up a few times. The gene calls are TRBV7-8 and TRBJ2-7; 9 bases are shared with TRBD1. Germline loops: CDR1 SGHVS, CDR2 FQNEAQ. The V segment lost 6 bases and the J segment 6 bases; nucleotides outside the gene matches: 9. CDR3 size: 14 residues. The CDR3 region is CASSDRGILSEQYF. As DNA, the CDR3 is TGTGCCAGCAGTGACAGGGGGATATTATCCGAGCAGTACTTC.

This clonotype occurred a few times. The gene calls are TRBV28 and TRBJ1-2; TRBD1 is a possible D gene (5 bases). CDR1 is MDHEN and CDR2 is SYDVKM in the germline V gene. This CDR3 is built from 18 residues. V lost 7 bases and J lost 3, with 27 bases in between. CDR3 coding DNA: TGTGCCAGCAATCCCTCCTATCCGGGGGGGATGAGTGACTATGGCTACACCTTC. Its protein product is CASNPSYPGGMSDYGYTF.

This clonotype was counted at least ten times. The CDR3 nucleotides read TGTGCCAGCAGCTATACCACACACTTTGGTCCTTCCAACGAGCAGTACTTC. It encodes CASSYTTHFGPSNEQYF. The chain is built from TRBV5-8 and TRBJ2-7; D uncertain. Germline loops: CDR1 SGHTS, CDR2 YDEGEE. CDR3 length: 17 amino acids. With 3 bases removed from V and 5 bases from J, the gap between germline ends came to 24 bases.

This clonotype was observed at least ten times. For the CDR3, the DNA is TGCAGCACCCACAGGGGCTTGAGGACTGAAGCTTTCTTT. It yields the protein CSTHRGLRTEAFF. This chain connects TRBV29-1 to TRBJ1-1; 7 nucleotides align to TRBD1. CDR1 is SQVTM, CDR2 ANQGSEA, per germline. With 8 bases clipped from V and 5 bases from J, the junction kept 11 bases outside the gene matches. There are 13 residues in the CDR3.

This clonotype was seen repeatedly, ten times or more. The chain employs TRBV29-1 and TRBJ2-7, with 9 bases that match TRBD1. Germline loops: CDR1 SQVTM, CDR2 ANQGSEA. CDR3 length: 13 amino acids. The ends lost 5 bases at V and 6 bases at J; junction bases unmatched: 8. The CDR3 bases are TGCAGCGTTAAGGGACAGGGCTTCGGCGAGCAGTACTTC. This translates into CSVKGQGFGEQYF.

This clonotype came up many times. CDR3 DNA sequence: TGCAGCGTTGAAGGGACAGGGTACAATGAGCAGTTCTTC. This sequence encodes CSVEGTGYNEQFF. The V call is TRBV29-1, the J call TRBJ2-1, with 8 positions matching TRBD1. The CDR3 has 13 residues. V was clipped by 1 base and J by 4 bases; unmatched bases: 0. Germline lookup yields CDR1 SQVTM and CDR2 ANQGSEA.

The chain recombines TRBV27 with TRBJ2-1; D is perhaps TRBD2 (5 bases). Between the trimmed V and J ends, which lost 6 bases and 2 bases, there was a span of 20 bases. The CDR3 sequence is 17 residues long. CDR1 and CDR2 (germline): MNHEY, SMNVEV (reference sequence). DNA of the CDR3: TGTGCCAGCAGCCTTACCGTTGGGAGCGGCGCCTACAATGAGCAGTTCTTC. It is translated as CASSLTVGSGAYNEQFF.

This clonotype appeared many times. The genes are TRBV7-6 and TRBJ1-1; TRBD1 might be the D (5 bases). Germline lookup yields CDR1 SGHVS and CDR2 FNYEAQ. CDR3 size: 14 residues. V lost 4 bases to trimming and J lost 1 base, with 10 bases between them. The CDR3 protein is CASSSGHSNTEAFF. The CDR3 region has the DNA TGTGCCAGCAGCTCCGGACACTCGAACACTGAAGCTTTCTTT.

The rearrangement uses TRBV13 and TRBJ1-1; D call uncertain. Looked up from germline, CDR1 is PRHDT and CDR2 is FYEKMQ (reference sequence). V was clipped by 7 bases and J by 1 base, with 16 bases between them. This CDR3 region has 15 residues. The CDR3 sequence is CASTTPTGPNTEAFF. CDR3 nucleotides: TGTGCCAGCACCACACCTACCGGGCCGAACACTGAAGCTTTCTTT.

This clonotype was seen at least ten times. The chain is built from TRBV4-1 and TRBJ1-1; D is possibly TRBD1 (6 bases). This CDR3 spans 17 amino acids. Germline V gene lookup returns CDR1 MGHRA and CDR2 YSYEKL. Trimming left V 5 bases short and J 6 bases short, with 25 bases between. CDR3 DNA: TGCGCCAGCAGCACCCAAGCCAGGGGAACGAGTAAAGCTGAAGCTTTCTTT. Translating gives CASSTQARGTSKAEAFF.

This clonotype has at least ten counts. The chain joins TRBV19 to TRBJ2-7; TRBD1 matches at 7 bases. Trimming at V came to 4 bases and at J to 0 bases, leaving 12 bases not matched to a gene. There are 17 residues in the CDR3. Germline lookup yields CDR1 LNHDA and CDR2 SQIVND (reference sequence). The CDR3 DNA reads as TGTGCCAGTAGTACCCTATGGACAGGACCTAGCTCCTACGAGCAGTACTTC. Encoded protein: CASSTLWTGPSSYEQYF.